This T cell receptor beta chain is from a study of T cells in tuberculosis. Study summary: In South Africa, adults with active tuberculosis were compared with IGRA-negative and latently infected IGRA-positive adolescents.

Germline V gives CDR1 MDHEN, CDR2 SYDVKM. The CDR3 contains 13 residues. The germline V and J ends were trimmed by 8 bases and 2 bases, with 10 bases remaining between them. Sequencing used immunoSEQ multiplex PCR; TCRdb keeps in-frame clones, though not all of them. This table holds tens of thousands of clones, about 95% found once. This clone has only one observation. At study entry, adolescents had tuberculin skin tests and IGRA screening. Unsorted cryopreserved PBMC were sequenced, averaging around 99,000 T cells per clinical donor. The source of this sequence is a donor between 5 and 29 years old with latent tuberculosis or without tuberculosis infection. The V and J genes are TRBV28 and TRBJ1-5; weak D call: TRBD1 (6 bases). The material sequenced was PBMCs. CDR3 nucleotide sequence: TGTGCCAGCGTGAGACAGGGCAATCAGCCCCAGCATTTT. Translated, it gives CASVRQGNQPQHF. The full variable domain, in which reference TRBV28 and TRBJ1-5 provide the parts outside the CDR3, is DVKVTQSSRYLVKRTGEKVFLECVQDMDHENMFWYRQDPGLGLRLIYFSYDVKMKEKGDIPEGYSVSREKKERFSLILESASTNQTSMYLCASVRQGNQPQHFGDGTRLSIL.